This T cell receptor (beta chain) derives from a study of T cells in Graves' hyperthyroidism and ophthalmopathy. Trimming removed 3 bases from V and 1 base from J, with 18 bases in between. The CDR3 contains 17 residues. RNA transcripts provided the source from which TCR beta CDR3 regions were amplified. The study used the HTBI primer set for a first-round RT-PCR of the TCR CDR3. TCRdb ran MiXCR on the multiplex PCR reads and lists one entry per CDR3 protein. The sample has around 720,000 distinct CDR3 sequences; approximately 40% are singletons. The clonotype was recovered from a woman aged 40 to 50 with Graves' hyperthyroidism. V usage is TRBV12-3 or TRBV12-4 and J usage is TRBJ1-1, with D tentatively TRBD1 (6 bases). Sequencing was done on a sample of blood. In nucleotides, the CDR3 is TGTGCCAGCAGTTTTCACTTTAAACGGACAGAGAACACTGAAGCTTTCTTT. It encodes CASSFHFKRTENTEAFF.